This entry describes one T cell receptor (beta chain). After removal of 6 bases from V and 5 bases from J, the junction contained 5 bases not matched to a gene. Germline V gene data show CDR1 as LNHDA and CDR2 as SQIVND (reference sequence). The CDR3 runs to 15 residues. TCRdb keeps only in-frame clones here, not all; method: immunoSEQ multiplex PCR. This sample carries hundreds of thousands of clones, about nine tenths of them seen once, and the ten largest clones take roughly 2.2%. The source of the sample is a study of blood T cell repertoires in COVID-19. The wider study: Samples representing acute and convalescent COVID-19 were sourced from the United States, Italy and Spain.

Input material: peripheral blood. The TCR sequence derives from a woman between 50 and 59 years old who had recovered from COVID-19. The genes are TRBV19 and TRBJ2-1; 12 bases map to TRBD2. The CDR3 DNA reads TGTGCCAGTAGGAAGACTAGCGGGAGCGACAATGAGCAGTTCTTC. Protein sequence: CASRKTSGSDNEQFF.